This T cell receptor (beta chain) came from a study of blood T cell repertoires in COVID-19. This clone has a handful of counts. The V gene lost 7 bases and the J gene lost 0 bases, with 9 bases spanning the gap. Germline-derived CDR1 and CDR2 are SNHLY and FYNNEI. The CDR3 length is 14 residues. Profiling relied on immunoSEQ multiplex PCR, and the TCRdb table lists in-frame clones only, not all of them. The sample shows 250,000 to 400,000 clones, roughly nine tenths of them seen only once. Across about two dozen US areas, participants ranged in age from roughly 18 to 89 years. The sequencing sample was made of PBMCs or T cells enriched from blood (not recorded which). The receptor was isolated from a man between 60 and 75 years old who had recovered from COVID-19. The rearrangement joins TRBV2 to TRBJ2-2; a weak D match, TRBD1 (6 bases). CDR3 sequence (DNA): TGTGCCAGCACCCGGGACACGAACACCGGGGAGCTGTTTTTT. Translated, it gives CASTRDTNTGELFF.